This T cell receptor beta chain was recorded in a study of cytomegalovirus exposure and HLA in healthy donors (dated by TCRdb to 2017 to 2019). A note on the overall study: An earlier analysis of 587 of the donors reported 250 to 350 Gb of sequence data and approximately 110 million unique TCR beta sequences from 190 million or so T cells. Roughly 320 gigabases of sequencing data and around 85 million unique TCR sequences made up an early release that covered 500 to 650 HLA-typed donors. Of the roughly 400 genotyped donors, over 65% fell in the genetic ancestry cluster associated with self-reported Caucasian donors. The study was designed to test whether signatures of past pathogen exposure could be identified by cataloging public T cell receptors. The study profiled the T cell repertoires of more than 500 subjects by immunosequencing and related them to cytomegalovirus serostatus. Besides the first cohort of 500 to 700 subjects, a separate validation cohort made up of 90 to 150 different subjects was used. High-throughput TCR immunosequencing, statistical association of individual TCRs with disease status, and machine learning were combined to predict cytomegalovirus infection status. In a later analysis, previously published TCR beta repertoires from about 670 donors were re-analyzed and high-resolution HLA genotyping was added so that TCR occurrence patterns could be studied. The later analysis used no new phenotypic data to find candidate immune exposures, relying instead on TCR beta sequences and their occurrence across donors. To decide whether each TCR beta V gene segment behaved as functional or pseudogenic, an earlier analysis of some 580 of the donors relied on high-throughput TCR beta sequencing. Alongside the repertoire data, information on donor age, sex, ethnicity and CMV serostatus was compiled. Genome-wide SNP genotypes for about 65% of the roughly 670 donors were used in a later genetic analysis, which treated that subset as a discovery cohort. Every discovery cohort repertoire had been produced on one sequencing platform. HLA typing covered class I and class II loci at four-digit resolution. The number of donors typed differed by locus, with roughly 620-630 for A, B, C, DRB1 and DQB1, more than 500 for DQA1, about 610 for DPA1, and 400 to 490 for DPB1. About five DR-DQ haplotypes were treated as single units for association and clustering because of strong linkage in the cohort. On average, around 240,000 unique TCR beta nucleotide sequences were sequenced per donor among a few hundred genotyped donors of the cohort, with 15% to 20% of those sequences being non-productive. Overall study results and their limits: A later analysis found that HLA-associated TCR beta chains were more clonally expanded and had lower generation probabilities than equally common non-associated chains. A group of highly shared sequence variants was considered likely to be a technical artifact of the sequencing pipeline. Sequencing depth was assumed to be roughly uniform across donors in the presence/absence analyses, though that assumption may not hold. A later analysis associated around 16,000 TCR beta sequences with specific HLA alleles at a false discovery rate of 0.05. Only TCR beta chains were sequenced in this cohort, and the absence of alpha or paired-chain data limited detectable features. An association between a missense DCLRE1C variant and V-gene and J-gene trimming of TCR beta chains was found in a later genetic analysis and replicated in an independent cohort. Because the 87-base-pair reads could not distinguish some IMGT-functional V segments, including TRBV6-2 and TRBV6-3, those segments were excluded. The authors suggested that the approach could potentially be generalized to other disease states and immunological phenotypes. In a later analysis, several top co-occurrence clusters were reported to appear linked to parvovirus B19, influenza, CMV and Epstein-Barr virus. The study listed 164 TCR beta chains as associated with cytomegalovirus. The classifier was reported to diagnose cytomegalovirus status with high specificity and sensitivity in both the original and validation cohorts. Because HLA typing was unavailable for some donors at each locus, only the typed subset was used in association tests. Strong co-occurrence of HLA alleles, especially DR and DQ, made assigning TCR associations to individual alleles difficult. Immune exposure information for the cohort was limited to CMV serostatus. In a later analysis, the rate of TCR association differed among HLA loci, with DRB1 alleles having the most associated TCRs and HLA-C alleles having the fewest. A later genetic analysis reported fewer N-insertions in productive TCRs among donors in an Asian-associated ancestry cluster than the roughly 720-donor mean. While some public TCRs were present in many individuals, most TCR sequences turned up only very rarely across donors. Because counts were too low, roughly 16 rarely observed V segments, including chromosome 9 orphons, were left out of the earlier analysis of several hundred of the donors. Most CMV-associated TCR beta chains appeared to be HLA-restricted in a later analysis, and the HLA associations seemed to be driven largely by CMV exposure. An earlier analysis of several hundred of the donors showed that most TCR beta V segments appeared in productive rearrangements either about 87% or about 30% of the time, which broadly matched IMGT annotations. Three of the identified cytomegalovirus-associated TCR beta chains were confirmed in vitro to be specific for cytomegalovirus antigens. A further reported finding was that TCR beta sequences accurately predicted the HLA-A and HLA-B alleles for most subjects in the first cohort. Correlated functional status among segregating V segments might be attributable to linkage disequilibrium, but an unknown experimental factor could not be ruled out.

The library was produced with the immunoSEQ multiplex PCR assay. For the multiplex PCR, a mixture combining 60 forward primers for TCR Vbeta segments and 13 reverse primers for TCR Jbeta segments was used. Amplification of the CDR3 region of rearranged TCR beta genes was performed with a multiplex PCR assay on genomic DNA. The amplified TCR beta libraries were sequenced on the Illumina HiSeq System as 87-base-pair reads. For the original study's pipeline: A later analysis tallied around 82 million unique TCR beta chains across the 666 repertoires, and about 10 million of those chains were shared by two or more donors. To remove PCR and sequencing errors, raw reads were error-corrected and collapsed into unique sequences using a nearest-neighbor algorithm that merged closely related sequences. To assign V, D and J gene segments, CDR3 sequences were aligned to IMGT reference sequences. For a sequence to be retained, a match of at least six nucleotides to both a V gene segment and a J gene segment was required. A rearrangement counted as productive if the CDR3 had no stop codons and remained in frame with V and J, and every other rearrangement counted as non-productive. CDR3 was defined according to IMGT convention as the region running from the second conserved V-encoded cysteine to the conserved J-encoded phenylalanine. Sequences without an unambiguous match to a single V gene segment were excluded from the earlier analysis of 500 to 700 of the donors. An earlier analysis of a few hundred of the donors classified V segments as functional when productive rearrangements were above 56.7% and as segregating when the standard deviation between donors was above 5%. A statistical classification framework was built for diagnosing cytomegalovirus status from the catalog of TCR beta chain sequences. V and J gene assignment, in a later analysis, came from comparing TCR nucleotide sequences with IMGT/GENE-DB human TR gene sequences. A later analysis assigned CDR3 sequences and most-parsimonious VDJ recombination scenarios with the TCRdist pipeline. A later analysis defined each TCR beta chain by its CDR3 amino acid sequence plus V-gene family, and excluded reads lacking a unique V-gene family. In a later analysis, nearly 600 highly shared, low-generation-probability nucleotide sequences were removed to address suspected cross-contamination and a sequencing artifact. In a later analysis, a clonal expansion index for each public chain was calculated from normalized within-repertoire ranks of inferred template counts. Generation probabilities in a later analysis came from a VDJ recombination model fitted to out-of-frame rearrangements, and those results were checked against IGoR. In a later analysis, TCR-TCR, TCR-HLA and TCR-CMV co-occurrence was scored with hypergeometric tests, and a repertoire-size bias correction was applied to TCR pairs. A later analysis estimated false discovery rates by permuting HLA or CMV assignments 20 times. In a later analysis, co-occurring TCRs were grouped using DBSCAN, with TCRdist sequence similarity added in when clustering inside HLA-allele-positive subsets. Co-occurrence clustering excluded repertoires with fewer than 30,000 or more than 120,000 public chains, plus five with anomalous nucleotide sharing. This immuneACCESS table, as held by TCRdb, lists in-frame sequences with V and J called but not all clones. Of the missing ones, under half trace to an unresolved V gene in checked studies; the others have no known cause. V, J and clone size derive from that table, while D and trimming were established from the DNA sequence. A total of over 100,000 clones appear in this sample, 70% to 80% of them only once. The top ten clonotypes cover roughly 9.1% of the sample.

Inclusive of the bounding cysteine and phenylalanine, the CDR3 is 11 residues long. Here the CDR3 DNA is all that survives: 33 bases in frame from base 1. CDR1 SNHLY and CDR2 FYNNEI were looked up in the germline V gene. Trimming at the junction amounts to 10 bases on V and 7 bases on J, and the germline ends lie 10 bases apart. In total, just over 650 healthy bone marrow donors made up the cohort. Cohort members were all nominally healthy when sampled, although unrecorded immune exposures were likely present. The donor tested CMV seropositive, placing the donor among the 250 to 350 seropositive members of the cohort. A peripheral blood sample was provided by each donor, and peripheral blood mononuclear cells were used for TCR beta sequencing. Genomic DNA was extracted from the blood cell samples with the Qiagen DNeasy Blood Extraction Kit. Comment on this clone: Its antigen target is currently unknown. No much larger clone exists at a distance of one base, and base qualities are not known.

The receptor's source is a male donor in good health and CMV-seropositive. Sequenced: PBMCs. The V and J genes are TRBV2 and TRBJ2-2, with a weak D call of TRBD2 (5 bases match). The sequenced DNA is TGTGCCACCCGAGGGTACGGGGAGCTGTTTTTT. Its product reads: CATRGYGELFF.